One and the same sample provided the 15 T cell receptor beta chains below, sequenced in a study of identifying expanded T cells in peripheral blood. Using immunoSEQ multiplex PCR, the repertoire was profiled, and TCRdb retains in-frame clones only, with some absent. Of about 81,000 clones listed, about four fifths are singletons. The sample taken for sequencing was blood. The receptors were sampled from a person aged 18 to 75 in good health.

The V and J genes are TRBV10-3 and TRBJ2-2; D remains unclear. V lost 0 bases and J lost 4, with 12 bases in between. The CDR3 is 16 residues long. Germline V gene sequence: CDR1 ENHRY, CDR2 SYGVKD. The CDR3 coding sequence is TGTGCCATCAGTGAGTCGACGTATATAAGCACCGGGGAGCTGTTTTTT. Translation: CAISESTYISTGELFF.

This sequence joins TRBV20-1 and TRBJ2-5; D gene unclear. Trimming pared 8 bases from V and 4 bases from J, leaving 8 bases between. There are 10 residues in the CDR3. From germline, CDR1 is DFQATT and CDR2 SNEGSKA (reference sequence). CDR3 nucleotide sequence: TGCAGTCGTCAAGGAGAGACCCAGTACTTC. Translated: CSRQGETQYF.

The chain couples TRBV28 to TRBJ2-7; TRBD1 aligns across 7 bases. Germline loops: CDR1 MDHEN, CDR2 SYDVKM. The CDR3 is made up of 17 amino acids. J gave up 2 bases and V 3 bases, and 13 bases lay outside the gene matches. DNA of the CDR3: TGTGCCAGCAGTTTTTCTTGGGTTGAGGGGACAGCCTACGAGCAGTACTTC. It yields the protein CASSFSWVEGTAYEQYF.

The chain joins TRBV27 to TRBJ2-7; TRBD2 matches at 10 bases. Germline V gives CDR1 MNHEY, CDR2 SMNVEV (reference sequence). Trimming at V came to 2 bases and at J to 3 bases, leaving 4 bases not matched to a gene. The CDR3 is made up of 15 amino acids. CDR3 DNA sequence: TGTGCCAGCAGTTTAAGGGCTAGCGGGGGCTACGAGCAGTACTTC. This encodes CASSLRASGGYEQYF.

CDR3 nucleotides: TGTGCCAGCAGTCCCCCTCGGACTAGCTCCTACAATGAGCAGTTCTTC. This translates into CASSPPRTSSYNEQFF. The genes are TRBV27 and TRBJ2-1, with TRBD2 matching 7 bases. V dropped 5 bases and J dropped 0; count of bases not matched to a gene: 7. The CDR3 extends over 16 amino acids. CDR1 and CDR2 from the germline V gene are MNHEY and SMNVEV (reference sequence).

The genes are TRBV29-1 and TRBJ2-1; D might be TRBD2 (6 bases). Germline-derived CDR1 and CDR2 are SQVTM and ANQGSEA. The CDR3 is 14 amino acids. Trimming took 6 bases from V and 6 from J, leaving 18 bases between them. For the CDR3, the DNA is TGCAGCGTAGCAATTGGAGGGGTAGGCAATGAGCAGTTCTTC. Its protein product is CSVAIGGVGNEQFF.

This clone was seen just once. The chain has TRBV5-1 and TRBJ2-5; D is ambiguous. CDR3 length: 17 residues. Deletions cut 0 bases from V and 5 bases from J, with 20 bases between. Germline V gene sequence: CDR1 SGHRS, CDR2 YFSETQ. CDR3 nucleotide sequence: TGCGCCAGCAGCTTGGGGGTGGGCTCGGAGACGGGTGAGACCCAGTACTTC. Translating it yields CASSLGVGSETGETQYF.

In nucleotides, the CDR3 is TGTGCCAGTAGTATAACGGGACAGGTGAACACCGGGGAGCTGTTTTTT. This translates into CASSITGQVNTGELFF. The chain joins TRBV19 to TRBJ2-2, with 8 nucleotides matching TRBD1. Losses at the gene ends were 2 bases for V and 1 base for J; bases not matched to a gene: 3. The germline V gene has CDR1 LNHDA and CDR2 SQIVND (reference sequence). The CDR3 runs to 16 residues.

A few counts support this clone. CDR3 nucleotides: TGTGCCAGCTATTCCTCAGGGGGCGTCGGAGATACGCAGTATTTT. Its protein is CASYSSGGVGDTQYF. This chain joins TRBV28 and TRBJ2-3; TRBD1 aligns across 8 bases. CDR3 length equals 15 residues. CDR1 and CDR2 from the germline V gene are MDHEN and SYDVKM. J was trimmed by 5 bases and V by 8 bases; bases with no gene match: 12.

The V call is TRBV15, the J call TRBJ2-2, with D uncertain. The CDR3 totals 14 residues. The germline V gene encodes CDR1 LNHNV and CDR2 YYDKDF (reference sequence). Trimming pared 5 bases from V and 1 base from J, leaving 8 bases between. DNA of the CDR3: TGTGCCACCAGCTCCTACCGGAACACCGGGGAGCTGTTTTTT. It encodes CATSSYRNTGELFF.

The V call is TRBV25-1, the J call TRBJ1-5; D is unresolved. This CDR3 has 14 amino acids. Germline CDR1 is MGHDK and CDR2 is SYGVNS. Trimming pared 2 bases from V and 1 base from J, leaving 6 bases between. This chain's CDR3 is CASSEHRSNQPQHF. CDR3 nucleotides: TGTGCCAGCAGTGAACATAGGAGCAATCAGCCCCAGCATTTT.

In this sample, this clone turned up once. The chain uses TRBV20-1 and TRBJ2-5; D unresolved. This CDR3 contains 11 residues. Trimming pared 4 bases from V and 5 bases from J, leaving 8 bases between. Germline CDR1 and CDR2: DFQATT and SNEGSKA (reference sequence). CDR3 nucleotide sequence: TGCAGTGCTACGGGTTGGGAGACCCAGTACTTC. This gives the protein CSATGWETQYF.

The V and J genes are TRBV7-2 and TRBJ2-5, with D uncertain. Per germline, CDR1 SGHTA and CDR2 FQGNSA. V shed 7 bases and J shed 4 bases, with 13 bases lying between them. The CDR3 runs to 13 residues. The CDR3 is CASTLIIGETQYF. The CDR3 bases are TGTGCCAGCACCCTTATAATTGGAGAGACCCAGTACTTC.

This chain links TRBV5-6 with TRBJ2-7, with 11 bases fitting TRBD1. V dropped 0 bases and J dropped 0; count of bases not matched to a gene: 8. CDR3 size: 18 residues. Germline V gene lookup returns CDR1 SGHDT and CDR2 YYEEEE. The CDR3: CASSLAGTGGIGSYEQYF. In DNA form, the CDR3 reads TGTGCCAGCAGCTTGGCAGGGACAGGGGGAATCGGCTCCTACGAGCAGTACTTC.

The chain combines TRBV29-1 with TRBJ2-7; TRBD2 matches 12 bases. Germline CDR1 reads SQVTM; CDR2 reads ANQGSEA. V trimming: 4 bases; J trimming: 3 bases; junction bases outside the gene matches: 1. The CDR3 sequence is 13 residues long. The DNA for the CDR3 is TGCAGCGTTGCGACTAGCGGGAGCTACGAGCAGTACTTC. This translates into CSVATSGSYEQYF.